This TCR beta chain was identified in a study of Tregs in tolerant kidney transplant recipients. Unstimulated regulatory T cells (CD4+CD25+CD127-), CD4+CD25- non-regulatory cells, CD4 and CD8 cells were FACS-sorted from thawed PBMCs. A word on this clone: The sequenced fragment ends 3 residues before the CDR3 boundary, so the rest is inferred from the germline J gene.

Measured with immunoSEQ multiplex PCR; TCRdb has only the in-frame clones, and not every one. Across about 48,000 clones, the top ten clones capture about 0.85% of the sample. Trimming at V came to 7 bases and at J to 1 base, leaving 8 bases not matched to a gene. Looked up from germline, CDR1 is SQVTM and CDR2 is ANQGSEA. The CDR3 is 14 amino acids. The sequence came from a human donor who received a combined kidney and bone marrow transplant. The chain employs TRBV29-1 and TRBJ1-1, with TRBD1 identical over 8 bases. The sample here was CD4+ T cells from blood, taken before the transplant. CDR3 DNA, as far as it was read: TGCAGCGGCTGGGGGGGGACAGGGAACACTGAA. It translates to CSGWGGTGNTE. The entire CDR3 reads CSGWGGTGNTEAFF.